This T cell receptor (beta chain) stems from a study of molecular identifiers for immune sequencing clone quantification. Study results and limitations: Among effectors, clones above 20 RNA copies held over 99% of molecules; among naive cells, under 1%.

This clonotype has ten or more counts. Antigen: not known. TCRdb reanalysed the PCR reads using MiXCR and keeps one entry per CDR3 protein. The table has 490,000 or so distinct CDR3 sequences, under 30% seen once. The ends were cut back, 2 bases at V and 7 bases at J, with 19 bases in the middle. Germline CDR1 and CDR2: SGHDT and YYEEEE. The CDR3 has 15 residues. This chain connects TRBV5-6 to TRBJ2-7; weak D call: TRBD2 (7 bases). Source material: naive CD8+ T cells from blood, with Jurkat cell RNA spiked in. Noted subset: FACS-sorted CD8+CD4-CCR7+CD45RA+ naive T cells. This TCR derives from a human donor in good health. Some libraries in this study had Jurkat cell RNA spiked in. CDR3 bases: TGTGCCAGCAGCTTTTCGGGGGGCACATTGGGGGAGCAGTACTTC. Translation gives CASSFSGGTLGEQYF.